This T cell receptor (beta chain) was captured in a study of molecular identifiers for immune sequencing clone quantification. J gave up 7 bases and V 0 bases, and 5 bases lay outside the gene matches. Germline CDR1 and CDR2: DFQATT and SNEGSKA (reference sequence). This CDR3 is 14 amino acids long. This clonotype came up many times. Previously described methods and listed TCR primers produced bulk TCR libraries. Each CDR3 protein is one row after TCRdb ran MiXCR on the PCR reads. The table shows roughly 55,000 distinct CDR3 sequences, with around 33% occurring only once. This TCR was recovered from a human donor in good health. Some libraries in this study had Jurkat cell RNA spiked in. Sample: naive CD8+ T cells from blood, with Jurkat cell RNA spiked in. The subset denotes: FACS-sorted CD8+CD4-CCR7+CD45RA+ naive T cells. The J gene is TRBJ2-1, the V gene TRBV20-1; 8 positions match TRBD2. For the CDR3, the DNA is TGCAGTGCTAGAGAGGGGACTAGTTGGAATGAGCAGTTCTTC. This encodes CSAREGTSWNEQFF.